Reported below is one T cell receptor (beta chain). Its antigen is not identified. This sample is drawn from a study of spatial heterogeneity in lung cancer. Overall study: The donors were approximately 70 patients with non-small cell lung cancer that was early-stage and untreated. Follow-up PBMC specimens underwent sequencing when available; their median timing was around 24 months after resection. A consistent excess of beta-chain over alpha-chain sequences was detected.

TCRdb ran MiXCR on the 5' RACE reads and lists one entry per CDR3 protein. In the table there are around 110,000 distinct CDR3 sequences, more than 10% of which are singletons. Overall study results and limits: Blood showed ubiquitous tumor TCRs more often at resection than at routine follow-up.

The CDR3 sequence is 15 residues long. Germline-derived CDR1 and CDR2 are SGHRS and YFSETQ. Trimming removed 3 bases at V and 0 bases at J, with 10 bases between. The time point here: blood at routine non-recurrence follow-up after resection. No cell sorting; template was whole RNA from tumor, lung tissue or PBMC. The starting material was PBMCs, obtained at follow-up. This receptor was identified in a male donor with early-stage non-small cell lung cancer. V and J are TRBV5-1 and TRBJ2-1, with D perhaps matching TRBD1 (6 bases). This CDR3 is CASSSMDSSYNEQFF. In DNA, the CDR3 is TGCGCCAGCAGCTCCATGGACAGCTCCTACAATGAGCAGTTCTTC.